A single sample is the source of the 25 T cell receptor beta chains below, sequenced in a study of CD8 T cells in ankylosing spondylitis. TCRdb re-called the 5' RACE reads with MiXCR, one entry per CDR3 protein. This table holds roughly 230,000 distinct CDR3 sequences, 15% to 20% found once. Sequenced input: blood, either unsorted or a sorted T cell fraction (not recorded which). The origin of the receptors is a male donor with ankylosing spondylitis or in good health (not recorded which).

The chain recombines TRBV20-1 with TRBJ2-3; 9 nucleotides agree with TRBD2. V lost 4 bases, J lost 2 bases, and 7 bases stayed unmatched. The CDR3 totals 15 residues. CDR1 and CDR2 from the germline V gene are DFQATT and SNEGSKA (reference sequence). The CDR3 sequence: CSANSGRTFTDTQYF. The CDR3 region has the DNA TGCAGTGCTAATAGCGGGAGAACTTTCACAGATACGCAGTATTTT.

A few counts support this clonotype. The V gene is TRBV7-6, the J gene TRBJ2-1; maybe TRBD2 (6 bases). V was trimmed by 5 bases and J by 5 bases, leaving 10 bases between them. Germline V gene data show CDR1 as SGHVS and CDR2 as FNYEAQ. The CDR3 totals 13 residues. The CDR3 DNA sequence: TGTGCCAGCAGCCCGGGACTGGACAATGAGCAGTTCTTC. Encoded protein: CASSPGLDNEQFF.

This clonotype was seen a handful of times. This sequence joins TRBV15 and TRBJ2-7; 8 bases map to TRBD1. In germline, CDR1 is LNHNV, CDR2 YYDKDF (reference sequence). The CDR3 extends over 16 amino acids. J gave up 4 bases and V 3 bases, and 11 bases lay outside the gene matches. The CDR3 DNA reads TGTGCCACCAGCAGCCGACAGGGGACACGGCCGTACGAGCAGTACTTC. Protein: CATSSRQGTRPYEQYF.

This clonotype came up many times. The rearrangement joins TRBV20-1 to TRBJ2-7, with D possibly matching TRBD1 (6 bases). CDR3 length: 14 amino acids. CDR1 and CDR2 from the germline V gene are DFQATT and SNEGSKA (reference sequence). V was cut by 4 bases and J by 4 bases, with 17 bases left in between. The CDR3 coding sequence is TGCAGTGCTACAGACCGGGACAACCTTTACGAGCAGTACTTC. Translation gives CSATDRDNLYEQYF.

The gene calls are TRBV29-1 and TRBJ2-7, with D possibly being TRBD2 (6 bases). There are 17 residues in the CDR3. Deletions cut 1 base from V and 3 bases from J, with 22 bases between. The germline gives CDR1 SQVTM, CDR2 ANQGSEA. The CDR3 is CSVEAPSVTGELYEQYF. The CDR3 DNA reads TGCAGCGTTGAAGCACCATCCGTGACGGGAGAACTCTACGAGCAGTACTTC.

For this clonotype: Relative to the germline gene, one junction end is altered; a read error may explain this. The rearrangement joins TRBV7-7 to TRBJ2-1; 10 bases line up with TRBD2. CDR1 and CDR2 (germline): SSHAT, FNYEAQ (reference sequence). There are 19 residues in the CDR3. The CDR3 loop reads CASSLALRASGSSYNEQFF. Here the CDR3 DNA reads TGTGCTAGCAGCTTAGCTCTCCGGGCTAGCGGGAGTTCCTACAATGAGCAGTTCTTC.

There are a few counts of this clonotype. The chain links TRBV27 to TRBJ2-1; no clear D gene. Germline CDR1 MNHEY, CDR2 SMNVEV (reference sequence). V lost 8 bases to trimming and J lost 5 bases, with 10 bases between them. CDR3 length: 12 residues. CDR3 region: CASSWLNNEQFF. The CDR3 DNA follows: TGTGCCAGCTCTTGGCTGAACAATGAGCAGTTCTTC.

The chain combines TRBV4-2 with TRBJ1-4; 9 bases map to TRBD1. V trimming: 1 base; J trimming: 4 bases; junction bases outside the gene matches: 4. The CDR3 is 16 amino acids. The germline V gene encodes CDR1 LGHNA and CDR2 YNFKEQ. As DNA, the CDR3 is TGTGCCAGCAGCCAAGGGACAGGGGAAATTAATGAAAAACTGTTTTTT. It yields the protein CASSQGTGEINEKLFF.

This clonotype was seen a few times. The rearrangement joins TRBV5-6 to TRBJ1-1; D is perhaps TRBD1 (6 bases). The CDR3 extends over 16 amino acids. Looked up from germline, CDR1 is SGHDT and CDR2 is YYEEEE. Deletions cut 2 bases from V and 1 base from J, with 15 bases between. The CDR3 sequence: CASSFGQGYANTEAFF. The CDR3 DNA follows: TGTGCCAGCAGCTTCGGCCAGGGGTATGCGAACACTGAAGCTTTCTTT.

The chain couples TRBV7-9 to TRBJ2-7; maybe TRBD2 (5 bases). The CDR3 has 11 residues. The V end was cut by 11 bases, the J end by 6 bases, with 14 bases between. Germline CDR1 is SEHNR and CDR2 is FQNEAQ (reference sequence). In DNA form, the CDR3 reads TGTGCCGTCTCGGACTCTTCCGAGCAGTACTTC. It specifies CAVSDSSEQYF.

There are a few counts of this clonotype. The CDR3: CASTHSGSYEQYF. In DNA form, the CDR3 reads TGTGCCAGCACCCATAGCGGGTCCTACGAGCAGTACTTC. The rearrangement uses TRBV12-3 or TRBV12-4 and TRBJ2-7, with 7 bases identical to TRBD2. CDR3 length equals 13 residues. V shed 7 bases and J 1 base; nucleotides not matched to a gene: 4.

The chain carries TRBV29-1 and TRBJ1-2, with D tentatively TRBD1 (5 bases). The length of the CDR3 is 14 residues. Germline CDR1 and CDR2: SQVTM and ANQGSEA. The V and J ends lost 3 bases and 4 bases respectively, with 15 bases between them. As DNA, the CDR3 is TGCAGCGTTGACAGAGGGGAGCGACCCTATGGCTACACCTTC. Its protein is CSVDRGERPYGYTF. Complete variable domain (other parts from reference TRBV29-1 and TRBJ1-2): SAVISQKPSRDICQRGTSLTIQCQVDSQVTMMFWYRQQPGQSLTLIATANQGSEATYESGFVIDKFPISRPNLTFSTLTVSNMSPEDSSIYLCSVDRGERPYGYTFGSGTRLTVV.

This clonotype has ten or more counts. The chain couples TRBV7-9 to TRBJ2-7, with TRBD1 matching 7 bases. The CDR3 runs to 13 residues. The germline V gene encodes CDR1 SEHNR and CDR2 FQNEAQ (reference sequence). The V gene end was trimmed by 4 bases and the J gene end by 3 bases; junction bases not matched to a gene: 3. CDR3: CASSSGQDYEQYF. In DNA, the CDR3 is TGTGCCAGCAGCTCCGGACAGGACTACGAGCAGTACTTC.

This chain uses TRBV9 with TRBJ2-7, with a possible D match to TRBD2 (5 bases). With 3 bases removed from V and 3 bases from J, the gap between germline ends came to 10 bases. The CDR3 runs to 13 residues. The germline CDR1 and CDR2 sequences are SGDLS and YYNGEE. The CDR3 loop reads CASSASADYEQYF. In nucleotides, the CDR3 is TGTGCCAGCAGCGCGTCAGCGGACTACGAGCAGTACTTC.

Comments on this clonotype: One base away lies a much larger clone, so this may be a sequencing read error. This chain connects TRBV18 to TRBJ2-5; no clear D gene. Germline CDR1 is KGHSH and CDR2 is LQKENI. The CDR3 spans 11 residues. The CDR3 DNA sequence: TGTGCCGGCTCAGGAGAAGAGACCCAGTACTTC. The encoded protein is CAGSGEETQYF. The full variable domain, in which reference TRBV18 and TRBJ2-5 provide the parts outside the CDR3, is NAGVMQNPRHLVRRRGQEARLRCSPMKGHSHVYWYRQLPEEGLKFMVYLQKENIIDESGMPKERFSAEFPKEGPSILRIQQVVRGDSAAYFCAGSGEETQYFGPGTRLLVL.

In this sample, this clonotype turned up a few times. The J gene is TRBJ2-3, the V gene TRBV7-3; D gene ambiguous. The germline V gene encodes CDR1 SGHTA and CDR2 FQGTGA. V lost 0 bases and J lost 2, with 12 bases in between. CDR3 length equals 16 residues. The CDR3 here is CASSLTSGVATDTQYF. CDR3 DNA: TGTGCCAGCAGCTTAACGTCCGGAGTAGCCACAGATACGCAGTATTTT.

The chain uses TRBV3-1 and TRBJ2-1; a weak D match, TRBD2 (6 bases). Germline V CDR1 and CDR2: LGHDT, YNNKEL (reference sequence). V lost 0 bases to trimming and J lost 5 bases, with 20 bases between them. The CDR3 length is 18 residues. The CDR3 is CASSQDRAVWRENNEQFF. CDR3 coding DNA: TGTGCCAGCAGCCAAGATCGAGCGGTGTGGAGGGAAAACAATGAGCAGTTCTTC.

The chain joins TRBV12-3 or TRBV12-4 to TRBJ2-7; the D call may be TRBD1 or TRBD2 (5 bases each). Deletions cut 6 bases from V and 3 bases from J, with 12 bases between. This CDR3 comprises 13 residues. The CDR3 DNA is TGTGCCAGCAGCTTGACAGACTACTACGAGCAGTACTTC. Translated: CASSLTDYYEQYF.

CDR3: CASGLATGTSWGYEQYF. CDR3 nucleotides: TGTGCTAGTGGTTTGGCTACCGGGACTAGCTGGGGGTACGAGCAGTACTTC. The V gene is TRBV12-5, the J gene TRBJ2-7; the match to TRBD2 covers 9 bases. Losses at the gene ends were 1 base for V and 4 bases for J; bases not matched to a gene: 11. Per the germline V gene, CDR1 is LGHNT and CDR2 is FRNRAP. This CDR3 has 17 amino acids.

On this clonotype: A much larger clone lies one base from this, so it may be a read error. V gene TRBV4-3 combines with J gene TRBJ2-1; D uncertain. The V and J ends lost 0 bases and 4 bases respectively, with 4 bases between them. Looked up from germline, CDR1 is LGHNA and CDR2 is YSLEER. The CDR3 is 13 residues long. DNA of the CDR3: TGCGCCAGCAGCCAAGAGGGTTACAATGAGCAGTTCTTC. This translates into CASSQEGYNEQFF.

Only one count was recorded for this clonotype. The chain has TRBV4-1 and TRBJ2-2; 7 bases fit TRBD2. The CDR3 contains 17 residues. The germline CDR1 and CDR2 sequences are MGHRA and YSYEKL. The trim removed 0 bases at V and 0 bases at J, leaving 4 bases unmatched. The CDR3 region is CASSQDWLAANTGELFF. CDR3 bases: TGCGCCAGCAGCCAAGACTGGCTAGCGGCGAACACCGGGGAGCTGTTTTTT.

This clonotype was seen at least ten times. The rearrangement links TRBV5-1 to TRBJ2-1, with TRBD1 matching over 7 bases. The germline V gene has CDR1 SGHRS and CDR2 YFSETQ. This CDR3 has 15 residues. V lost 0 bases, J lost 1 base, and 1 base stayed unmatched. In nucleotides, the CDR3 is TGCGCCAGCAGCTTGGACAGGGGATCCTACAATGAGCAGTTCTTC. Translating it yields CASSLDRGSYNEQFF.

This clonotype was seen only once. V gene TRBV29-1 combines with J gene TRBJ2-3; 8 nucleotides line up with TRBD1. The CDR3 sequence is 12 residues long. V shed 7 bases and J 8 bases; nucleotides not matched to a gene: 8. Germline CDR1 SQVTM, CDR2 ANQGSEA. DNA of the CDR3: TGCAGCGCTGGGACAGGCGCAGGTACGCAGTATTTT. It encodes CSAGTGAGTQYF.

The rearrangement joins TRBV4-3 to TRBJ2-7; 8 positions match TRBD2. The CDR3 length is 15 residues. V shed 1 base, J shed 3 bases, and the junction held 5 bases outside the gene matches. Germline V CDR1 and CDR2: LGHNA, YSLEER. In nucleotides, the CDR3 is TGCGCCAGCAGCCAAGGGGCAGCGGGAGTCTACGAGCAGTACTTC. It encodes CASSQGAAGVYEQYF.

V usage is TRBV6-2 or TRBV6-3 and J usage is TRBJ1-5; 7 bases align to TRBD1. Germline trimming cut 0 bases from V and 0 bases from J; bases unmatched to any gene: 5. The CDR3 totals 17 residues. Germline loops: CDR1 MNHEY, CDR2 SVGEGT. The CDR3 is CASSYSQQGYSNQPQHF. The CDR3 nucleotides read TGTGCCAGCAGTTACTCCCAACAGGGGTATAGCAATCAGCCCCAGCATTTT.